The clone carrying this T cell receptor (beta chain) was recorded at least ten times. Its target is not known. The sample belongs to a study of T cell responses to AZD1222 COVID-19 vaccine. Study-level findings and limits: Baseline antibody screening turned up just a handful of seropositive AZD1222 recipients. White British people made up most donors, females outnumbered males, and clonal diversity was possibly underestimated. Vaccine-associated CD4 TCRs spanned spike, dominant at 160-218 and 743-854. The study sampled repertoires only after the peak T cell response.

The CDR3 consists of 13 residues. V lost 4 bases, J lost 5 bases, and 9 bases lay in between. Germline V gives CDR1 SNHLY, CDR2 FYNNEI. Method: immunoSEQ multiplex PCR; TCRdb's copy keeps in-frame clones and lacks some. This sample has roughly 110,000 clones, with 90% found just once. The rearrangement joins TRBV2 to TRBJ1-5, with D possibly being TRBD1 (5 bases). The receptor's source is an adult who received the AZD1222 COVID-19 vaccine. The specimen comprised peripheral blood, sampled 28 days after the second AZD1222 dose. CDR3 region: CASSGGSYQPQHF. CDR3 coding DNA: TGTGCCAGCAGTGGGGGGTCTTATCAGCCCCAGCATTTT.